This passage covers 5 T cell receptor beta chains from one sample sequenced in a study of T cells in Graves' hyperthyroidism and ophthalmopathy. TCR beta CDR3 regions were amplified from RNA. HTBI primers were used for first-round RT-PCR of the TCR CDR3. In TCRdb, the multiplex PCR reads were re-called with MiXCR into one record per CDR3 protein. The profile shows some 360,000 distinct CDR3 sequences, about a sixth of them singletons. The sample consisted of blood. These receptor sequences come from a middle-aged woman with Graves' ophthalmopathy.

This clonotype has only a few counts. This may arise from a read error, as a much more abundant clone is one base away. The rearrangement joins TRBV5-1 to TRBJ2-7; no clear D gene. V lost 3 bases to trimming and J lost 3 bases, with 19 bases between them. Germline-derived CDR1 and CDR2 are SGHRS and YFSETQ. There are 16 residues in the CDR3. The CDR3 nucleotides read TGCGCCAGCAGCTCGAGTCCTGTCGCCACAGACTACGAGCAGTACTTC. Its protein is CASSSSPVATDYEQYF.

This clonotype appeared many times. The chain couples TRBV12-5 to TRBJ2-5; D is uncertain. In germline, CDR1 is LGHNT, CDR2 FRNRAP. CDR3 size: 12 residues. Trimming removed 1 base at V and 5 bases at J, with 5 bases between. CDR3 coding DNA: TGTGCTAGTGGTTTGGAGGGCGAGACCCAGTACTTC. This translates into CASGLEGETQYF. The whole variable domain, remainder taken from reference TRBV12-5 and TRBJ2-5, is DARVTQTPRHKVTEMGQEVTMRCQPILGHNTVFWYRQTMMQGLELLAYFRNRAPLDDSGMPKDRFSAEMPDATLATLKIQPSEPRDSAVYFCASGLEGETQYFGPGTRLLVL.

This clonotype was picked up many times. The J gene is TRBJ2-4, the V gene TRBV20-1; 9 bases are a match to TRBD2. V was clipped by 2 bases and J by 3 bases; unmatched bases: 5. CDR3 length: 15 amino acids. The V gene's germline CDR1 is DFQATT and CDR2 SNEGSKA (reference sequence). Here the CDR3 DNA reads TGCAGTGCTAGAATTAGCGGGAGTGACAAAAACATTCAGTACTTC. Translated: CSARISGSDKNIQYF.

The V and J genes are TRBV7-2 and TRBJ1-2; 8 positions agree with TRBD1. The germline CDR1 and CDR2 sequences are SGHTA and FQGNSA. J was trimmed by 4 bases and V by 6 bases; bases with no gene match: 7. The CDR3 is 14 amino acids. The CDR3 is CASRPPGQVYGYTF. The CDR3 coding sequence is TGTGCCAGCAGACCTCCGGGACAGGTCTATGGCTACACCTTC.

The sample holds many counts of this clonotype. This chain connects TRBV6-2 or TRBV6-3 to TRBJ2-5; 11 bases agree with TRBD2. CDR1 is MNHEY, CDR2 SVGEGT, per germline. The CDR3 is made up of 15 amino acids. The ends lost 2 bases at V and 2 bases at J; junction bases unmatched: 1. This CDR3 reads CASSYRLAGQETQYF. CDR3 nucleotide sequence: TGTGCCAGCAGTTACCGACTAGCGGGGCAAGAGACCCAGTACTTC.